These 13 T cell receptor beta chains were sequenced from one sample in a study of blood T cell repertoires in COVID-19. The assay was immunoSEQ multiplex PCR, and TCRdb's table has in-frame clones only and misses some. Counted here are about 260,000 clones, 86% occurring once; the ten biggest clones make up around 10%. Sample: peripheral blood. These receptors originate from a man in his forties who had recovered from COVID-19.

The gene calls are TRBV9 and TRBJ2-1, with a weak D call TRBD1 (7 bases). The CDR3 runs to 15 residues. Trimming took off 0 bases at V and 10 bases at J, with 17 bases between the two ends. Looked up from germline, CDR1 is SGDLS and CDR2 is YYNGEE. CDR3 in DNA: TGTGCCAGCAGCGTAGGGGGAACAGGGGACTCAGAGCAGTTCTTC. This translates into CASSVGGTGDSEQFF.

The chain carries TRBV10-3 and TRBJ2-1; no firm D call. Germline lookup yields CDR1 ENHRY and CDR2 SYGVKD. Trimming took 4 bases from V and 8 from J, leaving 9 bases between them. The CDR3 has 12 amino acids. CDR3 DNA: TGTGCCATCAGTGTAAAAGCCGATGAGCAGTTCTTC. It encodes CAISVKADEQFF.

The chain uses TRBV28 and TRBJ1-3; D is undetermined. The CDR3 runs to 16 residues. Trimming took off 5 bases at V and 0 bases at J, with 14 bases between the two ends. Germline CDR1 MDHEN, CDR2 SYDVKM. The CDR3 nucleotides are TGTGCCAGCAGTCTCTCCGTCGGGGTCTCTGGAAACACCATATATTTT. It yields the protein CASSLSVGVSGNTIYF. The whole variable domain, remainder taken from reference TRBV28 and TRBJ1-3, is DVKVTQSSRYLVKRTGEKVFLECVQDMDHENMFWYRQDPGLGLRLIYFSYDVKMKEKGDIPEGYSVSREKKERFSLILESASTNQTSMYLCASSLSVGVSGNTIYFGEGSWLTVV.

V is TRBV11-2 and J is TRBJ2-7; TRBD2 matches 7 bases. The CDR3 extends over 11 amino acids. The V segment lost 7 bases and the J segment 7 bases; nucleotides outside the gene matches: 4. The germline V gene has CDR1 SGHAT and CDR2 FQNNGV. The CDR3 DNA sequence: TGTGCCAGCAACGGGGGGAGGGAGCAGTACTTC. This gives the protein CASNGGREQYF.

The rearrangement joins TRBV11-2 to TRBJ2-1; possible D gene TRBD2, 5 bases. From germline, CDR1 is SGHAT and CDR2 FQNNGV. This CDR3 has 16 residues. The V gene lost 5 bases and the J gene lost 3 bases, with 17 bases spanning the gap. The CDR3 DNA follows: TGTGCCAGCAGCGTACTCCAGGAGGCGCGCTACAATGAGCAGTTCTTC. This codes for CASSVLQEARYNEQFF.

The chain employs TRBV7-2 and TRBJ2-3; possibly TRBD1 for D (6 bases). CDR1 SGHTA and CDR2 FQGNSA come from the germline V gene. V was shortened by 0 bases and J by 9 bases, with 13 bases between the two germline ends. There are 14 residues in the CDR3. The DNA of the CDR3 is TGTGCCAGCAGCTTAGCGGGGGCCCCGAGGACGCAGTATTTT. As protein: CASSLAGAPRTQYF.

The DNA for the CDR3 is TGTGCCAGCAGCCGCGGGGGTCTAGAGACCCAGTACTTC. Protein: CASSRGGLETQYF. The chain joins TRBV7-3 to TRBJ2-5; the match to TRBD2 covers 7 bases. The CDR3 length is 13 residues. With 5 bases clipped from V and 4 bases from J, the junction kept 4 bases outside the gene matches. Germline V lookup: CDR1 SGHTA, CDR2 FQGTGA.

This chain uses TRBV5-1 with TRBJ2-5; 13 positions match TRBD2. V shed 7 bases, J shed 0 bases, and the junction held 3 bases outside the gene matches. Germline values: CDR1 SGHRS, CDR2 YFSETQ. CDR3 length: 15 amino acids. The CDR3 sequence is CASGTSGAYQETQYF. CDR3 DNA: TGCGCCAGCGGGACTAGCGGGGCGTACCAAGAGACCCAGTACTTC.

As DNA, the CDR3 is TGTGCCAGCAGTTACTTCACAGGGAACGAGCAGTACTTC. Translated, it gives CASSYFTGNEQYF. The chain has TRBV6-2 or TRBV6-3 and TRBJ2-7; the D gene is possibly TRBD1 (6 bases). V was trimmed by 1 base and J by 5 bases, leaving 9 bases between them. The CDR3 length is 13 residues. The germline V gene has CDR1 MNHEY and CDR2 SVGEGT.

This clone was found once. The chain combines TRBV29-1 with TRBJ2-3; 7 bases are a match to TRBD2. CDR3 size: 16 residues. V shed 7 bases and J 5 bases; nucleotides not matched to a gene: 18. CDR1 and CDR2 from the germline V gene are SQVTM and ANQGSEA. In DNA form, the CDR3 reads TGCAGCGGCTGGACCGGGAGGCAGGGCGGTAGAGATACGCAGTATTTT. Translating gives CSGWTGRQGGRDTQYF.

In DNA, the CDR3 is TGTGCCAGTAGTATAGGACAGCTTAAGCCTGGCTACACCTTC. It specifies CASSIGQLKPGYTF. The rearrangement uses TRBV19 and TRBJ1-2, with D perhaps matching TRBD1 (5 bases). Deletions cut 1 base from V and 7 bases from J, with 13 bases between. This CDR3 comprises 14 residues. The germline V gene encodes CDR1 LNHDA and CDR2 SQIVND (reference sequence).

The rearrangement uses TRBV21-1 and TRBJ2-3; the table's D call of TRBD2 was not tested on the DNA. TRBV21-1 is flagged as a pseudogene. This CDR3 is 20 amino acids long. The CDR3 coding sequence is TGTGCCAGCAGCAAAGCGCGGCGGCTAGCGGGTCCCCCTAGCACAGATACGCAGTATTTT. This encodes CASSKARRLAGPPSTDTQYF.

The chain uses TRBV12-3 or TRBV12-4 and TRBJ1-2; 8 bases align to TRBD1. The CDR3 totals 13 residues. With 3 bases clipped from V and 7 bases from J, the junction kept 4 bases outside the gene matches. CDR3 in DNA: TGTGCCAGCAGTTTGGGACAGGCGATTGGCTACACCTTC. It yields the protein CASSLGQAIGYTF.